This is a list of T cell receptor beta chains from one sample in a study of T cells after yellow fever vaccination. TCRdb redid the calling of the 5' RACE reads with MiXCR, one entry per CDR3 protein. This sample has 200,000 to 250,000 distinct CDR3 sequences, with less than 3.5% found just once. Sequencing was performed on CD4+ T cells sorted from PBMCs, taken 10 days after the yellow fever booster vaccination. All receptors derive from a man aged 18 to 35 who received the YFV17D yellow fever vaccine. Both conserved end residues are part of each CDR3. The order of the fields is J gene, D gene, clone size, V gene, CDR3 protein, CDR3 DNA. D genes are given only for firm matches. Expanded clones get a size class; other rows say once, few or many, or leave the size out.

>TRBJ2-2|NA|NA|TRBV5-1
CASSPRVGTGELFF
TGCGCCAGCAGCCCCAGGGTGGGCACCGGGGAGCTGTTTTTT
>TRBJ2-7|NA|many|TRBV6-1
CASSEEFRGKQYF
TGTGCCAGCAGTGAAGAGTTCCGGGGGAAGCAGTACTTC
>TRBJ1-1|NA|many|TRBV5-4
CASSPENTEAFF
TGTGCCAGCAGCCCGGAAAACACTGAAGCTTTCTTT
>TRBJ2-3|TRBD2|few|TRBV4-1
CASSLPRGTSGGHPTDTQYF
TGCGCCAGCAGCCTCCCCAGGGGGACTAGCGGGGGGCACCCCACAGATACGCAGTATTTT
>TRBJ2-3|TRBD2|many|TRBV20-1
CSARRGGTDTQYF
TGCAGTGCTAGACGGGGGGGAACAGATACGCAGTATTTT
>TRBJ2-1|TRBD1|NA|TRBV2
CASSGTGTPNEQFF
TGTGCCAGCAGTGGGACAGGGACCCCCAATGAGCAGTTCTTC
>TRBJ2-3|TRBD2|NA|TRBV6-6
CASSRGGATDTQYF
TGTGCCAGCAGTCGCGGGGGAGCCACAGATACGCAGTATTTT
>TRBJ2-5|TRBD2|many|TRBV5-1
CASRPQTSGTQETQYF
TGCGCCAGCAGACCCCAGACTAGCGGAACACAAGAGACCCAGTACTTC
>TRBJ1-4|TRBD1|NA|TRBV7-3
CASSSLGQAGEKLFF
TGTGCCAGCAGCTCCCTCGGACAGGCAGGGGAAAAACTGTTTTTT
>TRBJ2-7|NA|few|TRBV24-1
CATSDLHGLDEQYF
TGTGCCACCAGTGATTTACACGGGTTGGACGAGCAGTACTTC
>TRBJ2-5|TRBD1|many|TRBV6-5
CASSYTGTGETQYF
TGTGCCAGCAGTTACACTGGGACAGGGGAGACCCAGTACTTC
>TRBJ2-1|NA|many|TRBV6-2/TRBV6-3
CASSYSARRGPLYNEQFF
TGTGCCAGCAGTTACTCAGCCCGGCGGGGCCCCCTCTACAATGAGCAGTTCTTC
>TRBJ2-4|NA|many|TRBV15
CATSREGKNIQYF
TGTGCCACCAGCAGAGAGGGAAAAAACATTCAGTACTTC
>TRBJ1-1|NA|few|TRBV7-9
CASSLEGGLKAFF
TGTGCCAGCAGCTTAGAGGGTGGATTGAAAGCTTTCTTT
>TRBJ2-7|NA|many|TRBV5-1
CASSSWGGGNEEQYF
TGCGCCAGCAGCTCCTGGGGGGGCGGCAATGAGGAGCAGTACTTC
>TRBJ1-6|NA|NA|TRBV20-1
CSASVAGAHNSPLHF
TGCAGTGCTAGCGTAGCAGGGGCCCATAATTCACCCCTCCACTTT
>TRBJ2-1|NA|NA|TRBV9
CASSVGPSFGLHEQFF
TGTGCCAGCAGCGTAGGGCCCTCCTTCGGGTTACATGAGCAGTTCTTC
>TRBJ1-2|NA|few|TRBV10-3
CAISGVDYGYTF
TGTGCCATCAGTGGGGTGGACTATGGCTACACCTTC
>TRBJ1-4|NA|many|TRBV7-2
CASSQTAIDEKLFF
TGTGCCAGCAGCCAAACAGCGATCGATGAAAAACTGTTTTTT
>TRBJ2-5|TRBD2|few|TRBV2
CASSEPAGGPRETQYF
TGTGCCAGCAGTGAACCAGCGGGGGGGCCTAGGGAGACCCAGTACTTC
>TRBJ2-1|NA|many|TRBV7-2
CASSLRGNLYNEQFF
TGTGCCAGCAGCTTGCGCGGGAACCTTTACAATGAGCAGTTCTTC
>TRBJ2-5|NA|few|TRBV20-1
CSATLGGWQETQYF
TGCAGTGCTACCCTAGGGGGTTGGCAAGAGACCCAGTACTTC
>TRBJ1-2|NA|NA|TRBV4-3
CASSQEEGGYGYTF
TGCGCCAGCAGCCAAGAAGAGGGGGGCTATGGCTACACCTTC
>TRBJ1-3|NA|once|TRBV20-1
CSARRGPLSGNTIYF
TGCAGTGCTAGAAGGGGACCGCTCTCTGGAAACACCATATATTTT
>TRBJ2-4|NA|NA|TRBV18
CASSPPYGAKNIQYF
TGTGCCAGCTCACCACCTTACGGAGCCAAAAACATTCAGTACTTC
>TRBJ2-7|NA|many|TRBV15
CATGSGSGGSYEQYF
TGTGCCACCGGGTCAGGGAGCGGCGGTAGCTACGAGCAGTACTTC
>TRBJ1-3|NA|few|TRBV12-3/TRBV12-4
CASSLRIPSFIYF
TGTGCCAGCAGTTTACGGATCCCCTCTTTCATATATTTT
>TRBJ1-5|NA|many|TRBV29-1
CSVGQWGANQPQHF
TGCAGCGTTGGGCAGTGGGGGGCCAATCAGCCCCAGCATTTT
>TRBJ2-7|NA|NA|TRBV29-1
CSVGESGQQYF
TGCAGCGTTGGAGAGTCGGGTCAGCAGTACTTC